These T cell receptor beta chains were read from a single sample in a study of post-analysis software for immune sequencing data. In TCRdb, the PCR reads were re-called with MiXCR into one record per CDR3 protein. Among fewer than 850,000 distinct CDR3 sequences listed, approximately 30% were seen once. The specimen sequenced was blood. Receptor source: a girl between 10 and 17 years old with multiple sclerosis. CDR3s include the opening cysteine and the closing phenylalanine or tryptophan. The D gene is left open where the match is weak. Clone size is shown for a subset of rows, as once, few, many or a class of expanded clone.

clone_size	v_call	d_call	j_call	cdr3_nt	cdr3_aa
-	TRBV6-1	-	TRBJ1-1	TGTGCCAGCAGCCACGACACCGTAGTTAAAACTGAAGCTTTCTTT	CASSHDTVVKTEAFF
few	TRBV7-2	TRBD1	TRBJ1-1	TGTGCCAGCAGCTTAGCGCTCGGGACAGGGTTCACTGAAGCTTTCTTT	CASSLALGTGFTEAFF
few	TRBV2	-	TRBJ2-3	TGTGCCAGCAGAGGACGGTCCTCGGGAGATACGCAGTATTTT	CASRGRSSGDTQYF
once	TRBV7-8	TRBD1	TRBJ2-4	TGTGCCAGCACCTCCGGGGGGACAGGGAGGGTTGATGAGCAGTACTTC	CASTSGGTGRVDEQYF
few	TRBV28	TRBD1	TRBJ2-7	TGTGCCAGCAGTACTGACAGGGGAGCATACGAGCAGTACTTC	CASSTDRGAYEQYF
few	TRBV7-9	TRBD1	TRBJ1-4	TGTGCCAGCAGGCTTACAGGGGCAACTAATGAAAAACTGTTTTTT	CASRLTGATNEKLFF
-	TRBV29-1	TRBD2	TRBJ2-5	TGCAGCGTTCAAATGGCTAGCGGAGAGACCCAGTACTTC	CSVQMASGETQYF
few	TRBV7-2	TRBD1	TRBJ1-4	TGTGCCAGCAGCTACGGGACAGCGAGAGTTGAAAAACTGTTTTTT	CASSYGTARVEKLFF
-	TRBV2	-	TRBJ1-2	TGTGCCAGCAGTGAGGACTCCATCCCCAGGGGCCATGGCTACACCTTC	CASSEDSIPRGHGYTF
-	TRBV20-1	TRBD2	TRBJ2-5	TGCAGTGCTAGAGATCCCAGCGGGGGGAATGAGCAGTACTTC	CSARDPSGGNEQYF
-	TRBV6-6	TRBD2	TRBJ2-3	TGTGCCAGCAGTTACTCGAACGGGGGGACAGATACGCAGTATTTT	CASSYSNGGTDTQYF
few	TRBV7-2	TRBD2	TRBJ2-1	TGTGCCAGCAGCGCGGGACTAGGGTACAATGAGCAGTTCTTC	CASSAGLGYNEQFF
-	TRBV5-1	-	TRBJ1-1	TGCGCCAGCAGCCAGACCTACACTGAAGCTTTCTTT	CASSQTYTEAFF
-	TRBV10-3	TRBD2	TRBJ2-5	TGTGCCACAGGAGGGGGTAGCGGGAGGGTTGAAGAGACCCAGTACTTC	CATGGGSGRVEETQYF
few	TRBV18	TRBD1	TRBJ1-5	TGTGCCAGCTCACGCCAGACAGGGGTCGGCAATCAGCCCCAGCATTTT	CASSRQTGVGNQPQHF